This is a list of T cell receptor beta chains from one sample in a study of CD8 T cells in ankylosing spondylitis. TCRdb independently ran MiXCR on the 5' RACE reads; one entry per CDR3 protein. The sample consists of about 360,000 distinct CDR3 sequences, approximately 22% of them appearing once. The sample taken for sequencing was blood, either unsorted or a sorted T cell fraction (not recorded which). The origin of the receptors is a male donor with ankylosing spondylitis or in good health (not recorded which). Both conserved end residues are part of each CDR3. A D gene is named only where the DNA matches it firmly. Rows may omit the clone size; those that give it use once, few, many or a size class.

d_call	clone_size	v_call	j_call	cdr3_length	cdr3_nt	cdr3_aa
NA	NA	TRBV12-3/TRBV12-4	TRBJ2-7	12	TGTGCCAGCAGTTTAACTTGGTACGAGCAGTACTTC	CASSLTWYEQYF
NA	many	TRBV6-5	TRBJ2-1	14	TGTGCCAGCAGTTACAGGGGGGGGATGGGTGAGCAGTTCTTC	CASSYRGGMGEQFF
NA	NA	TRBV11-2	TRBJ1-1	14	TGTGCCAGCACCACCTCCCGGGGGCGGGCTGAAGCTTTCTTT	CASTTSRGRAEAFF
TRBD1	NA	TRBV27	TRBJ2-7	14	TGTGCCAGCAGTTTATCTATGACAGGGTACGAGCAGTACTTC	CASSLSMTGYEQYF
NA	NA	TRBV24-1	TRBJ2-6	13	TGTGCCACCAGGGGGACTGGGGCCAACGTCCTGACTTTC	CATRGTGANVLTF
TRBD2	NA	TRBV20-1	TRBJ2-1	15	TGCAGTGCACTTAGCGGGGGGTCCTTCTACAATGAGCAGTTCTTC	CSALSGGSFYNEQFF
NA	many	TRBV15	TRBJ2-2	13	TGTGCCACCAGCCCTCCTGCTGGCGGGGAGCTGTTTTTT	CATSPPAGGELFF
TRBD1	NA	TRBV3-1	TRBJ2-1	15	TGTGCCAGCAGCCACCGGACAGGGAACTACAATGAGCAGTTCTTC	CASSHRTGNYNEQFF
NA	NA	TRBV19	TRBJ2-1	17	TGTGCCAGTAGTATAGTCCCCGGCTCCATCAGGGTCAATGAGCAGTTCTTC	CASSIVPGSIRVNEQFF
NA	NA	TRBV6-1	TRBJ2-7	15	TGTGCCAGCAGTGAAGGGCCCTGGGGTGGGTACGAGCAGTACTTC	CASSEGPWGGYEQYF
NA	NA	TRBV27	TRBJ2-7	15	TGTGCCAGCAGCCCAGGACCACCTTCCGCCTACGAGCAGTACTTC	CASSPGPPSAYEQYF
NA	NA	TRBV3-1	TRBJ1-4	15	TGTGCCAGCAGCCACTGGCTTTCGGGAGATGAAAAACTGTTTTTT	CASSHWLSGDEKLFF
TRBD1	few	TRBV6-5	TRBJ2-7	14	TGTGCCAGCAGTTACGGGACAGGGGGCAGCGAGCAGTACTTC	CASSYGTGGSEQYF
TRBD1	NA	TRBV7-9	TRBJ2-2	15	TGTGCCAGCACCGTAGGGACAGACAACACCGGGGAGCTGTTTTTT	CASTVGTDNTGELFF
NA	few	TRBV27	TRBJ2-4	13	TGTGCCAGCAGGCCACAGGGTTCAAACATTCAGTACTTC	CASRPQGSNIQYF
NA	NA	TRBV29-1	TRBJ2-1	11	TGCAGCGTTGATGGGGACGGAGAGCAGTTCTTC	CSVDGDGEQFF
TRBD2	NA	TRBV12-3/TRBV12-4	TRBJ2-7	15	TGTGCCAGCAGCCTGCCTAGCGGGGGTTCCTACGAGCAGTACTTC	CASSLPSGGSYEQYF
TRBD2	NA	TRBV20-1	TRBJ2-7	17	TGCAGTGCTAGGGTGCTAGCGGGGACTCCTGACTCCTACGAGCAGTACTTC	CSARVLAGTPDSYEQYF
TRBD1	few	TRBV7-9	TRBJ2-1	12	TGTGCCAGCAGCTTAACAGGGGAGGAGCAGTTCTTC	CASSLTGEEQFF
NA	few	TRBV2	TRBJ2-1	12	TGTGCCAGCAGTGTAGGCTTCAATGAGCAGTTCTTC	CASSVGFNEQFF
NA	NA	TRBV12-3/TRBV12-4	TRBJ1-1	12	TGTGCCAGCAGGGACCTGAGCACTGAAGCTTTCTTT	CASRDLSTEAFF
TRBD1	few	TRBV12-3/TRBV12-4	TRBJ1-5	16	TGTGCCAGCAGCACGGGACAGGGAGATAGCAATCAGCCCCAGCATTTT	CASSTGQGDSNQPQHF
NA	NA	TRBV20-1	TRBJ2-2	16	TGCAGTGCTAGAGATCCGGCCGGGGTCGGCACCGGGGAGCTGTTTTTT	CSARDPAGVGTGELFF
TRBD2	NA	TRBV6-2/TRBV6-3	TRBJ2-2	15	TGTGCCAGCAGTGCGCCGGGACTAGGCACCGGGGAGCTGTTTTTT	CASSAPGLGTGELFF
NA	few	TRBV12-3/TRBV12-4	TRBJ2-7	15	TGTGCCAGCAGCCATGGACAGCTGTACACCTACGAGCAGTACTTC	CASSHGQLYTYEQYF
TRBD2	few	TRBV12-3/TRBV12-4	TRBJ2-3	17	TGTGCCAGCAGCCTGGGGGCGGGACTAGCGGTGTCAGATACGCAGTATTTT	CASSLGAGLAVSDTQYF
NA	NA	TRBV4-2	TRBJ2-7	15	TGTGCCAGCAGCCAAGTAGTAAAGGGGGAATACGAGCAGTACTTC	CASSQVVKGEYEQYF
TRBD1	few	TRBV6-1	TRBJ1-4	15	TGTGCCAGCAGTGGTTGGGACAGCACAAATGAAAAACTGTTTTTT	CASSGWDSTNEKLFF
NA	NA	TRBV28	TRBJ2-3	13	TGTGCCAGCAGCTACAGGGACCCAGATACGCAGTATTTT	CASSYRDPDTQYF
TRBD1	NA	TRBV20-1	TRBJ1-1	12	TGCAGGCCCGAGGACAGGGACGCTGAAGCTTTCTTT	CRPEDRDAEAFF
TRBD1	few	TRBV20-1	TRBJ2-5	14	TGCAGTGCTAGATCTACAGGGGACCAAGAGACCCAGTACTTC	CSARSTGDQETQYF
TRBD1	NA	TRBV7-3	TRBJ1-1	13	TGTGCCAGCAGCCCAGGACAGGCGACCGAAGCTTTCTTT	CASSPGQATEAFF
NA	NA	TRBV29-1	TRBJ2-5	10	TGCAGCGTAGACGAAGGGGCCCAGTACTTC	CSVDEGAQYF
TRBD1	NA	TRBV2	TRBJ2-1	13	TGTGCCAGCAGGGGACAGGGGAACAATGAGCAGTTCTTC	CASRGQGNNEQFF
TRBD1	few	TRBV13	TRBJ2-1	16	TGTGCCAGCAGCCCTAGAGACAGGGGAATCCGGAATGAGCAGTTCTTC	CASSPRDRGIRNEQFF
NA	NA	TRBV20-1	TRBJ2-1	11	TGCAGTGCTAGAGACCCTTGGGAGCAGTTCTTC	CSARDPWEQFF